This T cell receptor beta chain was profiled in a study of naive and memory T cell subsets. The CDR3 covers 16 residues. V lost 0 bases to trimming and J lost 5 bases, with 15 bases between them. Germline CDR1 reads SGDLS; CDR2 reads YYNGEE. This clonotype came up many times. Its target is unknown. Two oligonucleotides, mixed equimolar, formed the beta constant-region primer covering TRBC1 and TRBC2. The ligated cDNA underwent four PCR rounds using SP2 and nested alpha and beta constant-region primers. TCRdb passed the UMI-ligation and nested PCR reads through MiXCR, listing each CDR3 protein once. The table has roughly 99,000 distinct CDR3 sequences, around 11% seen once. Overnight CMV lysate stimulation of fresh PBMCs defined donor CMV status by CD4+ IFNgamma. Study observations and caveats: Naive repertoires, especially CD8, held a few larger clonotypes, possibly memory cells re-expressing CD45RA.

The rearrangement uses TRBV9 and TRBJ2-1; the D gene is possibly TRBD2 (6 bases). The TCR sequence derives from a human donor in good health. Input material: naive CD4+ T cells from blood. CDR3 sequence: CASSVVKVADNNEQFF. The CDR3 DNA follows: TGTGCCAGCAGCGTAGTTAAGGTAGCGGACAACAATGAGCAGTTCTTC.